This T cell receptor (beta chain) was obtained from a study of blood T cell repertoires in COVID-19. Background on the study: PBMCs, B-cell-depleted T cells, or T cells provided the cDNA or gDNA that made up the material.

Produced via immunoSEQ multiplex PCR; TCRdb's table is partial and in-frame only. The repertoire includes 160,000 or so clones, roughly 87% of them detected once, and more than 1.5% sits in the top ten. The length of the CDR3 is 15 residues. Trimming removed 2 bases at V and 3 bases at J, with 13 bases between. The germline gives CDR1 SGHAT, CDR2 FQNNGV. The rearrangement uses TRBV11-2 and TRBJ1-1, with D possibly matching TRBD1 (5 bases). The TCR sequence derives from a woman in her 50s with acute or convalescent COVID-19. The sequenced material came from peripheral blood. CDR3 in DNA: TGTGCCAGCAGCTTAATGTCAGGGAGGTACACTGAAGCTTTCTTT. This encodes CASSLMSGRYTEAFF.